This TCR beta chain emerged from a study of cytomegalovirus exposure and HLA in healthy donors. The wider study: From HLA-typed donors, an early data release held 70 million to 95 million unique TCRs.

Both 60 Vbeta primers and 13 Jbeta primers went into the PCR. The table came from immunoSEQ multiplex PCR; TCRdb's copy has only in-frame clones and leaves some out. The sample includes nearly 110,000 clones, 82% of them seen just once. The CDR3 has 14 residues. Looked up from germline, CDR1 is LNHDA and CDR2 is SQIVND (reference sequence). This clone was observed once. A junction boundary mismatches the germline segment, possibly from a read error. Sample: PBMCs. V usage is TRBV19 and J usage is TRBJ1-6, with D unresolved. The TCR comes from a man aged 25-45 years in good health and CMV-seropositive. The CDR3: CASSIDQSSSPPHF. In DNA form, the CDR3 reads TGTGCCAGTAGTATAGATCAGTCAAGTTCACCCCCCCACTTT.